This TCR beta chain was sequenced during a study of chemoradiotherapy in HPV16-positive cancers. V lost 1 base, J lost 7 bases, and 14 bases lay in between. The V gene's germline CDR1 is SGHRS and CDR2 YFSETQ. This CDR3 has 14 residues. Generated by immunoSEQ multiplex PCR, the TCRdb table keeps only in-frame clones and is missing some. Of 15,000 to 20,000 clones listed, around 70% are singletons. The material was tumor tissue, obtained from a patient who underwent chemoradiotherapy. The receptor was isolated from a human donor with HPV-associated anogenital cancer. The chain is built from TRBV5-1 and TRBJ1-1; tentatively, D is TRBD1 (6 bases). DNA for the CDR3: TGCGCCAGCAGCTTGACCTACAGGGCAGGTGAAGCTTTCTTT. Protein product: CASSLTYRAGEAFF.